This T cell receptor beta chain was identified during a study of T cells after yellow fever vaccination. Universal primer sites and UMIs were introduced during 5'RACE template-switching synthesis of TCR cDNA. From the 5' RACE reads, TCRdb called clonotypes with MiXCR, one entry per CDR3 protein. This table holds about 330,000 distinct CDR3 sequences, roughly 4% found once. Overall study results and limits: The study noted that FACS-sorted repertoires could contain abundant clonotypes contaminating from the bulk population. Only a minor proportion of clonotypes was detected across both CD4 and CD8 compartments.

V was pared by 4 bases and J by 10 bases, with 10 bases between. CDR3 length: 12 residues. CDR1 KGHDR and CDR2 SFDVKD come from the germline V gene. This clonotype was observed a few times. What it recognizes is unknown. The rearrangement uses TRBV24-1 and TRBJ2-1; D gene uncertain. Sequenced material: PBMCs, taken 5 days after the yellow fever booster vaccination. The TCR sequence derives from a man between 18 and 29 years old who received the YFV17D yellow fever vaccine. The CDR3 reads CATSDLSLEQFF. CDR3 DNA: TGTGCCACCAGTGACCTTAGCCTCGAGCAGTTCTTC.